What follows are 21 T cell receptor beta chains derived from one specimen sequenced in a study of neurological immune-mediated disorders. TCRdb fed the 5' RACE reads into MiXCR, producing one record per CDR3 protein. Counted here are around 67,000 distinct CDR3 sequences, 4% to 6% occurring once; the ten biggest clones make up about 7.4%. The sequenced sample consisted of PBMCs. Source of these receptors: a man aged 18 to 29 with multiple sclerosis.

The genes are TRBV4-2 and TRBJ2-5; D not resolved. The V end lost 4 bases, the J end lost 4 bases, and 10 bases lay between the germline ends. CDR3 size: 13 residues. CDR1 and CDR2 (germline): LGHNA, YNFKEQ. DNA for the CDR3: TGTGCCAGCAGCCCGGTGGCGCTAGAGACCCAGTACTTC. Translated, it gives CASSPVALETQYF.

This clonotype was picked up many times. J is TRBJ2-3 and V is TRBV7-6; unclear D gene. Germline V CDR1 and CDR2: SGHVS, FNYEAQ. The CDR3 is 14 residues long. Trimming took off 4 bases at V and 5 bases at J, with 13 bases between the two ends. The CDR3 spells CASSSSVGLDTQYF. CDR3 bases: TGTGCCAGCAGCTCGAGCGTTGGCTTAGATACGCAGTATTTT.

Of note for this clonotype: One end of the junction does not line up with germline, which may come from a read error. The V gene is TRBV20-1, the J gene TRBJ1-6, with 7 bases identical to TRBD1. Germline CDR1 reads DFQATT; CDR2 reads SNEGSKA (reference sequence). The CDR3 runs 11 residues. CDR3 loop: CSANSPGQLVF. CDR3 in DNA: TGCAGTGCCAATTCGCCGGGACAGCTAGTGTTT.

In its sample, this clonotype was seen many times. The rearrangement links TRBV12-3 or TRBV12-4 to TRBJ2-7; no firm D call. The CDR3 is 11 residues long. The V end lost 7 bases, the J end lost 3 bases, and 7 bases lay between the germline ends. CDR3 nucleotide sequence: TGTGCCAGCACCCCCGGCTACGAGCAGTACTTC. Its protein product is CASTPGYEQYF.

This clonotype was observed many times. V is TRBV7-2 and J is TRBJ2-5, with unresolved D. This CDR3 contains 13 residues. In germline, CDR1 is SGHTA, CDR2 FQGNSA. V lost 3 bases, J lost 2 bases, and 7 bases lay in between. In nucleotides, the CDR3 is TGTGCCAGCAGCTTCTGGGTGCAAGAGACCCAGTACTTC. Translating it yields CASSFWVQETQYF.

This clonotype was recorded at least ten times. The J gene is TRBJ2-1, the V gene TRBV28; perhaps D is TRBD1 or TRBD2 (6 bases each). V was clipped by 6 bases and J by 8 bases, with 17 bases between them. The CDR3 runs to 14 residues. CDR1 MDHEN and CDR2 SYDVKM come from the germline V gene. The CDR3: CASSRGWGADEQFF. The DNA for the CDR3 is TGTGCCAGCAGCCGGGGTTGGGGGGCCGATGAGCAGTTCTTC.

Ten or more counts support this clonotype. CDR3 in amino acids: CSARETGEKLFF. The CDR3 DNA reads TGCAGTGCTAGAGAAACCGGGGAAAAACTGTTTTTT. The chain has TRBV20-1 and TRBJ1-4; D remains ambiguous. The CDR3 covers 12 residues. Germline V lookup: CDR1 DFQATT, CDR2 SNEGSKA (reference sequence). V lost 0 bases to trimming and J lost 8 bases, with 7 bases between them.

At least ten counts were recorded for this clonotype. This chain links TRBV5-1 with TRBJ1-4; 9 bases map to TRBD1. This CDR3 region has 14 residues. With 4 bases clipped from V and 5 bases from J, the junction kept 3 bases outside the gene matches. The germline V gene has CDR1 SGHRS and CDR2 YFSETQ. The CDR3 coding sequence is TGCGCCAGCAGCCCACAGGGGGCCAATGAAAAACTGTTTTTT. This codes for CASSPQGANEKLFF.

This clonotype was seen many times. As DNA, the CDR3 is TGCAGTGCTAGTGGGGCGGGAGTGTCCGGCAAACGCACAGATACGCAGTATTTT. This translates into CSASGAGVSGKRTDTQYF. This chain connects TRBV20-1 to TRBJ2-3; 7 bases are shared with TRBD2. Germline V gives CDR1 DFQATT, CDR2 SNEGSKA (reference sequence). V shed 3 bases, J shed 1 base, and the junction held 16 bases outside the gene matches. The CDR3 has 18 amino acids.

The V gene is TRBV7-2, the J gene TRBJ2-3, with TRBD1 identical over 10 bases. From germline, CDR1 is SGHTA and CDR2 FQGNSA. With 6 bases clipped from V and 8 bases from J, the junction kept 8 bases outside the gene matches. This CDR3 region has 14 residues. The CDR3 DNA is TGTGCCAGCAGTTCGGGACAGGGGTATGGTACGCAGTATTTT. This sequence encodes CASSSGQGYGTQYF.

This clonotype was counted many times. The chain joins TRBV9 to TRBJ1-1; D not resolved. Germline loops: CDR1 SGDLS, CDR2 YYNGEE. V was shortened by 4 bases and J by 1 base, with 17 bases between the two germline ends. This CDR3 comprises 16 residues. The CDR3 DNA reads TGTGCCAGCAGCCCGGTTTTGCATCCCGGGAACACTGAAGCTTTCTTT. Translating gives CASSPVLHPGNTEAFF.

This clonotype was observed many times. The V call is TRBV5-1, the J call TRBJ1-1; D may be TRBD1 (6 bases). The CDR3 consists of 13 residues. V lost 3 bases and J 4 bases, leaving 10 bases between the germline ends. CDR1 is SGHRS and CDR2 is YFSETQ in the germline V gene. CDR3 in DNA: TGCGCCAGCAGCTCCCAGGGGAGCACTGAAGCTTTCTTT. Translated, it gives CASSSQGSTEAFF.

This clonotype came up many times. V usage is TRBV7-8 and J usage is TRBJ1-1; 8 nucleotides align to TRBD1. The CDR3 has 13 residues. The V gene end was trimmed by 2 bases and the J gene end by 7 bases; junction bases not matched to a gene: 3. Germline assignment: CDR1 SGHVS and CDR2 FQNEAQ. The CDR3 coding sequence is TGTGCCAGCAGCTTAAGGGACAGGCGTGAAGCTTTCTTT. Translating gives CASSLRDRREAFF.

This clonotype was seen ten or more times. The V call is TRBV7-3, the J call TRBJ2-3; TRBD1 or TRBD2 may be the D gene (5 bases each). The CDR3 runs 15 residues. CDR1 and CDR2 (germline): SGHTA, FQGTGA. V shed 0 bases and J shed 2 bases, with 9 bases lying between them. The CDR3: CASSLTGGITDTQYF. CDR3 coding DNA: TGTGCCAGCAGCTTAACTGGGGGAATCACAGATACGCAGTATTTT.

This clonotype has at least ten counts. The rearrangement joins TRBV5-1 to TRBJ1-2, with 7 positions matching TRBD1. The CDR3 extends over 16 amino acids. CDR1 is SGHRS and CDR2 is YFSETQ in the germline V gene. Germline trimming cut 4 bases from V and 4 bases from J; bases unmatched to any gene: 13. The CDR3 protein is CASSGPPRQGLYGYTF. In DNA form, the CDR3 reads TGCGCCAGCAGCGGGCCCCCGAGACAGGGTCTCTATGGCTACACCTTC.

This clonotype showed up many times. The CDR3 region has the DNA TGTGCCAGCAGCTTATATGGTAATGAAAAACTGTTTTTT. Protein: CASSLYGNEKLFF. This chain joins TRBV7-6 and TRBJ1-4; no clear D. V was pared by 2 bases and J by 4 bases, with 5 bases between. This CDR3 contains 13 residues. The germline V gene has CDR1 SGHVS and CDR2 FNYEAQ.

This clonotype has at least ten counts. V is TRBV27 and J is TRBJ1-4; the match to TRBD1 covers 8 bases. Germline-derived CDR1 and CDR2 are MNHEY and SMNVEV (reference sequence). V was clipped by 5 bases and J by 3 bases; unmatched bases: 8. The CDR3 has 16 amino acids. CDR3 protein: CASSAAGGGSNEKLFF. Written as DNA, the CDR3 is TGTGCCAGCAGTGCAGCAGGGGGCGGATCTAATGAAAAACTGTTTTTT.

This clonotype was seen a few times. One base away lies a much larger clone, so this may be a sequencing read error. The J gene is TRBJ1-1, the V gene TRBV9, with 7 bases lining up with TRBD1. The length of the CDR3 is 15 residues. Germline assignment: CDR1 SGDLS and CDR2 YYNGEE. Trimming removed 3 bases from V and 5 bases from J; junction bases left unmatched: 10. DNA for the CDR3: TGTGCCAGCAGCGCACAGACAGGGACGGGAACTGAAGCTTTCTTT. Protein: CASSAQTGTGTEAFF.

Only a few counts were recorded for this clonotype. CDR3 protein: CSAGSLAGGPAKNIQYF. In DNA form, the CDR3 reads TGCAGTGCTGGGTCTTTAGCGGGGGGGCCGGCCAAAAACATTCAGTACTTC. This chain uses TRBV20-1 with TRBJ2-4; 11 nucleotides match TRBD2. Looked up from germline, CDR1 is DFQATT and CDR2 is SNEGSKA (reference sequence). Trimming at V came to 5 bases and at J to 1 base, leaving 10 bases not matched to a gene. This CDR3 is 17 amino acids long.

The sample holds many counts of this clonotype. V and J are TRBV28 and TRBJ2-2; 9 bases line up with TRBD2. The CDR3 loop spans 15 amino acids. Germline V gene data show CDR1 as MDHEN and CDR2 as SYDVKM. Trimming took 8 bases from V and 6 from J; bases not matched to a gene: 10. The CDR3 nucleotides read TGTGCCAGCGGGCCCCCCCTAGCGGGGTCCGGGGAGCTGTTTTTT. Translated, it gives CASGPPLAGSGELFF.

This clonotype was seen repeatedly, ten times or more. This chain's CDR3 is CSASTSETSYEQYF. CDR3 nucleotide sequence: TGCAGTGCTAGTACTTCAGAGACCTCCTACGAGCAGTACTTC. The chain links TRBV20-1 to TRBJ2-7; D not resolved. Trimming removed 3 bases from V and 0 bases from J, with 12 bases in between. In germline, CDR1 is DFQATT, CDR2 SNEGSKA (reference sequence). The CDR3 length is 14 residues.